The clone carrying this T cell receptor beta chain was picked up a small number of times. These data originate in a study of post-analysis software for immune sequencing data. Each TCR beta cDNA library carried unique molecular identifiers. Each batch of about 0.9 to 10 million T cells produced some 450,000 cDNA molecules. TCRdb reprocessed the PCR reads with MiXCR, giving one entry per CDR3 protein. The sample includes around 150,000 distinct CDR3 sequences, about 36% of them seen just once. The clonotype comes from a girl aged 10 to 17 with multiple sclerosis. The specimen was blood, collected after autologous hematopoietic stem cell transplantation.

The CDR3 DNA is TGTGCCAGCAGACCCCATGGGTACAATGAGCAGTTCTTC. It translates to CASRPHGYNEQFF. This chain links TRBV11-1 with TRBJ2-1; no reliable D call. This CDR3 spans 13 amino acids. The ends were cut back, 6 bases at V and 4 bases at J, with 10 bases in the middle. Germline assignment: CDR1 SGHAT and CDR2 FQDESV (reference sequence).